These 20 T cell receptor beta chains came from one sample sequenced in a study of cytomegalovirus exposure and HLA in healthy donors. A multiplex PCR was run with 60 Vbeta primers and 13 Jbeta primers. Clones were sequenced by immunoSEQ multiplex PCR, and TCRdb holds only the in-frame ones, with some missing. The sample lists some 270,000 clones; around 80% were seen once. Material: PBMCs. Source of these receptors: a girl aged 2-10 years in good health and CMV-seronegative.

The CDR3 bases are TGTGCCATCAGGGGGGACAGGGGGCTGGTAGATACGCAGTATTTT. Translating gives CAIRGDRGLVDTQYF. V and J are TRBV10-3 and TRBJ2-3; 12 bases line up with TRBD1. The V gene's germline CDR1 is ENHRY and CDR2 SYGVKD. V was clipped by 6 bases and J by 5 bases; unmatched bases: 6. The CDR3 contains 15 residues.

This chain joins TRBV27 and TRBJ2-3, with 7 bases that match TRBD2. The CDR3 sequence is 17 residues long. The junction had 9 bases not matched to a gene; V was cut back by 1 base and J by 2 bases. Germline V CDR1 and CDR2: MNHEY, SMNVEV (reference sequence). CDR3 sequence: CASSLLSRLAPTDTQYF. The CDR3 DNA reads TGTGCCAGCAGTTTATTAAGCCGACTAGCACCCACAGATACGCAGTATTTT.

The chain uses TRBV14 and TRBJ1-3, with 7 bases fitting TRBD1. Germline-derived CDR1 and CDR2 are SGHDN and FVKESK. V shed 1 base, J shed 1 base, and the junction held 10 bases outside the gene matches. The CDR3 extends over 18 amino acids. The CDR3 loop is CASSQGSFRDRSGNTIYF. In DNA form, the CDR3 reads TGTGCCAGCAGCCAAGGCTCTTTCAGGGACAGATCTGGAAACACCATATATTTT.

This clone was recorded a few times. The CDR3 sequence is CASSKPTESNQPQHF. CDR3 coding DNA: TGTGCCAGCAGCAAACCGACAGAATCTAATCAGCCCCAGCATTTT. This chain uses TRBV21-1 with TRBJ1-5; the DNA was not used to check the table's D call, TRBD1. TRBV21-1 is labeled a pseudogene. This CDR3 region has 15 residues.

Worth noting for this clone: Other DNA sequences of this sample code for an identical CDR3. The chain is built from TRBV7-3 and TRBJ2-2; a possible D gene is TRBD1 (5 bases). This CDR3 spans 13 amino acids. The V and J ends lost 5 bases and 5 bases respectively, with 9 bases between them. Germline lookup yields CDR1 SGHTA and CDR2 FQGTGA. DNA for the CDR3: TGTGCCAGCAGCGCGCAGGGTACCGGGGAGCTGTTTTTT. It codes for CASSAQGTGELFF. Complete variable domain (other parts from reference TRBV7-3 and TRBJ2-2): GAGVSQTPSNKVTEKGKYVELRCDPISGHTALYWYRQSLGQGPEFLIYFQGTGAADDSGLPNDRFFAVRPEGSVSTLKIQRTERGDSAVYLCASSAQGTGELFFGEGSRLTVL.

The CDR3 protein is CASSFTTGNRGYEQYF. The CDR3, as DNA: TGTGCCAGCAGCTTCACTACAGGAAACCGAGGCTACGAGCAGTACTTC. The chain uses TRBV5-6 and TRBJ2-7, with D maybe TRBD1 (5 bases). V lost 2 bases to trimming and J lost 3 bases, with 18 bases between them. This CDR3 has 16 amino acids. Germline loops: CDR1 SGHDT, CDR2 YYEEEE.

In its sample, this clone was seen a few times. The chain carries TRBV2 and TRBJ1-2, with a possible D match to TRBD1 (6 bases). The germline V and J ends were trimmed by 2 bases and 3 bases, with 7 bases remaining between them. The CDR3 covers 13 residues. The V gene's germline CDR1 is SNHLY and CDR2 FYNNEI. CDR3 in DNA: TGTGCCAGCAGTGAACAGGGGTACTATGGCTACACCTTC. Translating gives CASSEQGYYGYTF. The whole variable domain, filled in from reference TRBV2 and TRBJ1-2, reads EPEVTQTPSHQVTQMGQEVILRCVPISNHLYFYWYRQILGQKVEFLVSFYNNEISEKSEIFDDQFSVERPDGSNFTLKIRSTKLEDSAMYFCASSEQGYYGYTFGSGTRLTVV.

This chain uses TRBV19 with TRBJ1-1; D call uncertain. Germline-derived CDR1 and CDR2 are LNHDA and SQIVND (reference sequence). V lost 2 bases and J 6 bases, leaving 10 bases between the germline ends. The CDR3 sequence is 13 residues long. In DNA, the CDR3 is TGTGCCAGTAGTATAACGAGGAGCGCTGAAGCTTTCTTT. Translated: CASSITRSAEAFF.

This chain joins TRBV5-4 and TRBJ2-5; possible D gene TRBD2, 6 bases. Matching the DNA end better, TRBJ2-7 makes the J call doubtful. The CDR3 loop spans 15 amino acids. The germline CDR1 and CDR2 sequences are SGHNT and YYREEE (reference sequence). The CDR3 nucleotides read TGTGCCAGCAGCCCACGTCCTAGCGAGACATACGAGCAGTACTTC. Encoded protein: CASSPRPSETYEQYF.

This rearrangement joins TRBV2 to TRBJ1-1, with D unclear. Germline CDR1 SNHLY, CDR2 FYNNEI. Trimming left V 1 base short and J 1 base short, with 13 bases between. The CDR3 has 16 amino acids. CDR3 amino acids: CASSEEDGQANTEAFF. The DNA of the CDR3 is TGTGCCAGCAGTGAAGAGGATGGGCAGGCGAACACTGAAGCTTTCTTT.

This clone has only a few counts. The CDR3 region has the DNA TGCGCCAGCAGCCAAGACGGTTACAGCTCTGGAAACACCATATATTTT. This sequence encodes CASSQDGYSSGNTIYF. The chain links TRBV4-1 to TRBJ1-3; D not resolved. Germline V gene data show CDR1 as MGHRA and CDR2 as YSYEKL. The CDR3 consists of 16 residues. V was shortened by 0 bases and J by 0 bases, with 9 bases between the two germline ends.

This clone was counted between two and nine times. CDR3 sequence reads: CASSLVSGVGGNQPQHF. CDR3 coding DNA: TGTGCCAGCAGTTTGGTATCAGGGGTGGGTGGCAATCAGCCCCAGCATTTT. The V gene is TRBV28, the J gene TRBJ1-5; weak D call: TRBD1 (6 bases). Germline CDR1 is MDHEN and CDR2 is SYDVKM. The CDR3 covers 17 residues. V shed 3 bases and J shed 2 bases, with 17 bases lying between them.

This clone came up a few times. The chain joins TRBV5-1 to TRBJ2-5; D tentatively fits TRBD1 or TRBD2 (9 bases each). V lost 0 bases, J lost 2 bases, and 20 bases lay in between. Germline V gene sequence: CDR1 SGHRS, CDR2 YFSETQ. CDR3 size: 18 residues. The CDR3 here is CASSLVTGGAGGQETQYF. Written as DNA, the CDR3 is TGCGCCAGCAGCTTGGTTACAGGGGGCGCGGGGGGGCAAGAGACCCAGTACTTC.

V gene TRBV11-2 combines with J gene TRBJ2-7; 8 bases are a match to TRBD2. V lost 4 bases and J lost 3; bases outside the gene matches: 8. Germline V gene sequence: CDR1 SGHAT, CDR2 FQNNGV. CDR3 length equals 15 residues. Written as DNA, the CDR3 is TGTGCCAGCAGCTCCGGGACTAGTCGTCGCTACGAGCAGTACTTC. Amino acid sequence: CASSSGTSRRYEQYF.

V usage is TRBV2 and J usage is TRBJ2-7, with D perhaps TRBD2 (5 bases). Germline V gene sequence: CDR1 SNHLY, CDR2 FYNNEI. This CDR3 has 14 amino acids. Trimming left V 4 bases short and J 4 bases short, with 14 bases between. CDR3 in amino acids: CASSVGAEVYEQYF. The CDR3, as DNA: TGTGCCAGCAGTGTAGGCGCGGAGGTTTACGAGCAGTACTTC. The full variable domain, its missing parts supplied by reference TRBV2 and TRBJ2-7, is EPEVTQTPSHQVTQMGQEVILRCVPISNHLYFYWYRQILGQKVEFLVSFYNNEISEKSEIFDDQFSVERPDGSNFTLKIRSTKLEDSAMYFCASSVGAEVYEQYFGPGTRLTVT.

The chain joins TRBV18 to TRBJ2-3; maybe TRBD2 (6 bases). CDR3 size: 14 residues. V gave up 1 base and J gave up 1 base, with 6 bases separating them. CDR1 and CDR2 from the germline V gene are KGHSH and LQKENI. CDR3 amino acids: CASSPQRGTDTQYF. The CDR3 coding sequence is TGTGCCAGCTCACCACAGCGGGGCACAGATACGCAGTATTTT.

This clone was recorded only once. The V gene is TRBV19, the J gene TRBJ1-5; 9 positions match TRBD1. The V gene end was trimmed by 4 bases and the J gene end by 2 bases; junction bases not matched to a gene: 15. CDR3 size: 19 residues. The germline CDR1 and CDR2 sequences are LNHDA and SQIVND (reference sequence). The DNA of the CDR3 is TGTGCCAGTAGTAATGACCCGGGACAGGGTTCGATGGGCAATCAGCCCCAGCATTTT. This gives the protein CASSNDPGQGSMGNQPQHF.

The V and J genes are TRBV10-3 and TRBJ2-4, with 7 bases fitting TRBD1. The V segment lost 0 bases and the J segment 0 bases; nucleotides outside the gene matches: 8. The CDR3 loop spans 18 amino acids. Germline V gene data show CDR1 as ENHRY and CDR2 as SYGVKD. CDR3 protein: CAISESNRGELAKNIQYF. DNA of the CDR3: TGTGCCATCAGTGAGTCTAACAGGGGAGAGTTAGCCAAAAACATTCAGTACTTC.

V usage is TRBV14 and J usage is TRBJ2-3; D perhaps matches TRBD1 (8 bases). The V gene's germline CDR1 is SGHDN and CDR2 FVKESK. CDR3 length: 16 residues. V lost 4 bases and J lost 2, with 16 bases in between. CDR3 sequence: CASSPRQGRATDTQYF. The CDR3 DNA reads as TGTGCCAGCAGCCCCCGACAGGGGAGGGCCACAGATACGCAGTATTTT.

Comment on this clone: A read error may account for a junction end that differs from germline. In the same sample, other DNA sequences code for this CDR3. This rearrangement joins TRBV30 to TRBJ1-2; TRBD1 agrees at 8 bases. The CDR3 is 12 amino acids. Per germline, CDR1 GTSNPN and CDR2 SVGIG (reference sequence). The CDR3 sequence: CAYTTGDRGYTF. CDR3 DNA sequence: TGTGCCTACACGACAGGGGATCGCGGCTACACCTTT.